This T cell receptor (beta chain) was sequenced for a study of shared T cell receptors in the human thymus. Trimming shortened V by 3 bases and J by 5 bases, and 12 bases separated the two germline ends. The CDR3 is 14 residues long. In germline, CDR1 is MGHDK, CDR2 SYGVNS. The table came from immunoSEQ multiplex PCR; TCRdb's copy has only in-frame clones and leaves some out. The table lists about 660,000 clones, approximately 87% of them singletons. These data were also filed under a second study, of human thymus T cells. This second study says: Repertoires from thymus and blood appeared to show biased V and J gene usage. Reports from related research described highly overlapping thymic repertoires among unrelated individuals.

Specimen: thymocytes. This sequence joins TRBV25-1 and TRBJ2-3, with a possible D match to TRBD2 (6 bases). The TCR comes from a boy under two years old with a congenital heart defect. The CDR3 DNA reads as TGTGCCAGCAGTGATCGGGAGAGGGGAGATACGCAGTATTTT. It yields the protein CASSDRERGDTQYF.